This is a list of T cell receptor beta chains from one sample in a study of Tregs in tolerant kidney transplant recipients. The data were produced by immunoSEQ multiplex PCR, yet TCRdb's version contains in-frame clones alone and is incomplete. Here the sample spans about 81,000 clones, roughly 90% being singletons. Sample: CD4+ T cells from blood (PBMCs), taken 24 months after the transplant. The receptors derive from a human patient who received a combined kidney and bone marrow transplant. Part of the T cell pool may stem from the graft donor. The CDR3 runs from the conserved cysteine through the conserved F or W. A D gene is named only where the DNA matches it firmly. Where a row states a size, it is once, few, many or the class of an expanded clone; other rows omit it.

v_gene	abundance	d_gene	j_gene	CDR3aa	CDR3nt
TRBV11-3	NA	NA	TRBJ2-7	CASSLDSTYEQYF	TGTGCCAGCAGCTTGGACAGTACCTACGAGCAGTACTTC
TRBV18	NA	NA	TRBJ1-4	CASSPTGAWTNEKLFF	TGTGCCAGCTCACCGACAGGAGCTTGGACTAATGAAAAACTGTTTTTT
TRBV5-4	NA	NA	TRBJ1-6	CASSLAIGGYNSPLHF	TGTGCCAGCAGCTTGGCTATCGGGGGCTATAATTCACCCCTCCACTTT
TRBV5-3	NA	NA	TRBJ1-1	CARSLGRGMNTEAFF	TGTGCCAGAAGCTTGGGACGGGGGATGAACACTGAAGCTTTCTTT
TRBV29-1	NA	NA	TRBJ2-7	CSVVMRAGWPYEQYF	TGCAGCGTTGTGATGAGGGCGGGATGGCCCTACGAGCAGTACTTC
TRBV4-1	NA	TRBD2	TRBJ2-5	CASSQGLAETQYF	TGCGCCAGCAGCCAAGGACTAGCAGAGACCCAGTACTTC
TRBV4-1	NA	NA	TRBJ2-1	CASSQVVRGRNEQFF	TGCGCCAGCAGCCAAGTTGTAAGGGGCCGCAATGAGCAGTTCTTC
TRBV11-3	NA	NA	TRBJ2-7	CASSGSRAYEQYF	TGTGCCAGCAGCGGTTCCCGGGCCTACGAGCAGTACTTC
TRBV18	NA	NA	TRBJ1-4	CASSPPGGLREKLFF	TGTGCCAGCTCACCACCCGGGGGGCTTCGTGAAAAACTGTTTTTT
TRBV19	few	TRBD1	TRBJ1-2	CASQDRGTNYGYTF	TGTGCCAGCCAGGACAGGGGCACTAACTATGGCTACACCTTC
TRBV7-2	once	NA	TRBJ2-3	CASSLVSPGVRADTQYF	TGTGCCAGCAGCTTAGTTTCTCCGGGAGTCAGAGCAGATACGCAGTATTTT
TRBV5-4	NA	TRBD2	TRBJ2-3	CASSQYTSGAADTQYF	TGTGCCAGCAGCCAATATACTAGCGGGGCAGCAGATACGCAGTATTTT
TRBV10-3	once	TRBD1	TRBJ2-7	CAISGGQGYEQYF	TGTGCCATCAGTGGGGGACAGGGCTACGAGCAGTACTTC
TRBV7-3	NA	TRBD1	TRBJ2-2	CASSSTGGNTGELFF	TGTGCCAGCAGCTCGACAGGGGGAAACACCGGGGAGCTGTTTTTT
TRBV5-6	few	NA	TRBJ1-3	CASSPTGIAGNTIYF	TGTGCCAGCAGCCCCACAGGGATTGCTGGAAACACCATATATTTT
TRBV4-3	NA	TRBD2	TRBJ2-1	CASSRRSASGSVTYNEQFF	TGCGCCAGCAGCCGAAGATCGGCTAGCGGGAGCGTTACCTACAATGAGCAGTTCTTC
TRBV15	NA	TRBD1	TRBJ2-7	CATSREGTVYEQYF	TGTGCCACCAGCAGAGAGGGGACAGTCTACGAGCAGTACTTC
TRBV6-1	NA	NA	TRBJ1-2	CASSVVLNGYTF	TGTGCCAGTTCGGTGGTTCTCAATGGCTACACCTTC
TRBV9	NA	TRBD1	TRBJ1-2	CASSVGLGQGYGYTF	TGTGCCAGCAGCGTAGGTCTCGGACAGGGCTATGGCTACACCTTC
TRBV7-2	NA	NA	TRBJ1-2	CASTKSGAHNYGYTF	TGTGCCAGCACCAAATCAGGGGCCCATAACTATGGCTACACCTTC
TRBV18	NA	TRBD1	TRBJ1-1	CASTGTEAFF	TGTGCCTCGACAGGGACTGAAGCTTTCTTT
TRBV25-1	NA	TRBD2	TRBJ2-1	CASTSGIYNEQFF	TGTGCCAGCACTAGCGGGATCTACAATGAGCAGTTCTTC
TRBV18	few	NA	TRBJ1-3	CASSPQRGHSGNTIYF	TGTGCCAGCTCACCACAAAGGGGCCACTCTGGAAACACCATATATTTT
TRBV30	NA	NA	TRBJ2-7	CAWSVLGKYYEQYF	TGTGCCTGGAGTGTACTGGGCAAGTACTACGAGCAGTACTTC
TRBV30	NA	NA	TRBJ2-7	CAWSVSGGWEYF	TGTGCCTGGAGTGTATCAGGAGGTTGGGAGTACTTC
TRBV18	NA	NA	TRBJ1-6	CASSPNSREHNSPLHF	TGTGCCAGCTCACCAAATTCTCGGGAACACAATTCCCCCCTCCACTTT
TRBV5-1	NA	NA	TRBJ1-5	CASSGGADNGNQPQHF	TGCGCCAGCAGCGGGGGGGCGGATAATGGCAATCAGCCCCAGCATTTT
TRBV19	NA	TRBD2	TRBJ2-5	CASRSSGIRQYF	TGTGCCAGTAGGAGTAGCGGGATACGTCAGTACTTC
TRBV29-1	NA	NA	TRBJ2-1	CSVQTGSYNEQFF	TGCAGCGTCCAGACAGGTTCCTACAATGAGCAGTTCTTC